This T cell receptor beta chain was captured by sequencing in a study of blood T cell repertoires in COVID-19. Method: immunoSEQ multiplex PCR; TCRdb's copy keeps in-frame clones and lacks some. The sample contains roughly 190,000 clones, approximately 89% of which appear only once. CDR1 and CDR2 (germline): LNHDA, SQIVND (reference sequence). V gave up 1 base and J gave up 3 bases, with 13 bases separating them. The CDR3 is 16 residues long. Sequencing was performed on PBMCs or T cells enriched from blood (not recorded which). V and J are TRBV19 and TRBJ1-5, with a tentative D call TRBD1 (6 bases). The source is a woman between 18 and 29 years old who had recovered from COVID-19. The CDR3 region has the DNA TGTGCCAGTAGTATAGGGATGGGGGCTTTCAATCAGCCCCAGCATTTT. The encoded protein is CASSIGMGAFNQPQHF.